The clone carrying this T cell receptor beta chain was seen a handful of times. As yet, its antigen is unknown. Molecular barcoding with unique molecular identifiers was used for the TCRbeta library. MiXCR, applied by TCRdb to the PCR reads, yields one record per CDR3 protein. The top ten clones hold about 15% of a sample with fewer than 550,000 distinct CDR3 sequences, roughly 11% of them seen once. This record comes from a study of T-cell reconstitution after alpha-beta-depleted transplantation in children. Study results and limitations: Alpha-beta T cells present about two months after transplant were reported to originate from several hundred expanded graft clones. There were some patients whose high TCRbeta diversity at day 60 came from surviving recipient T cells and thymic progenitors. Newly made T cells mostly supplied T-cell counts and diversity one year after transplant.

Material: PBMCs, mostly from graft donor cells, obtained 180 days after TCRalphabeta/CD19-depleted stem cell transplant. The sequence was obtained from a female patient aged 2-15 years who had a stem cell transplant for aplastic anemia, so the T cells may come from the graft donor.

CDR3 protein: CASSPTDRAREQFF. DNA for the CDR3: TGTGCCAGTAGTCCCACGGACAGGGCAAGAGAGCAGTTCTTC. V and J are TRBV19 and TRBJ2-1; 8 bases align to TRBD1. Germline loops: CDR1 LNHDA, CDR2 SQIVND (reference sequence). The CDR3 loop spans 14 amino acids. V was pared by 5 bases and J by 10 bases, with 10 bases of the junction left unmatched.